This TCR beta chain was observed in a study of molecular identifiers for immune sequencing clone quantification. Study information: In replicates, RNA taken from roughly 20,000 or 100,000 naive CD8 cells was divided five ways, and four portions underwent sequencing.

Regarding this clonotype: The junction does not match germline at one end; this may be a read error.

CDR1 is LNHDA and CDR2 is SQIVND in the germline V gene (reference sequence). The CDR3 has 16 amino acids. Listed TCR primers and previously described methods were used for bulk TCR libraries. TCRdb reprocessed the PCR reads with MiXCR, giving one entry per CDR3 protein. Of about 320,000 distinct CDR3 sequences in the sample, about 21% were seen once. This clonotype was obtained from a human donor in good health. Some libraries in this study had Jurkat cell RNA spiked in. The sample taken for sequencing was naive CD8+ T cells from blood, with Jurkat cell RNA spiked in. Subset specified: FACS-sorted CD8+CD4-CCR7+CD45RA+ naive T cells. The V and J genes are TRBV19 and TRBJ1-5; 7 bases map to TRBD1. The CDR3 spells CASSPGDRGFNQPRHF. The CDR3 DNA reads as TGTGCCAGTAGCCCGGGGGACAGAGGATTCAATCAGCCCCGGCATTTT.